These 25 T cell receptor beta chains were sequenced from one sample in a study of cytomegalovirus exposure and HLA in healthy donors. Repertoires were generated with immunoSEQ multiplex PCR, while TCRdb's copy carries only in-frame clones and drops some. The sample shows 100,000 to 150,000 clones, roughly 89% of them seen only once. Sequenced: PBMCs. These receptors were obtained from a woman between 18 and 29 years old in good health and CMV-seronegative.

This clone was recorded only once. The chain joins TRBV18 to TRBJ2-3, with a weak D call TRBD1 (5 bases). Per germline, CDR1 KGHSH and CDR2 LQKENI. The CDR3 spans 14 residues. V lost 2 bases to trimming and J lost 1 base, with 7 bases between them. CDR3 sequence: CASSPEGGTDTQYF. DNA of the CDR3: TGTGCCAGCTCACCAGAAGGGGGCACAGATACGCAGTATTTT.

This clone was detected only once. The chain joins TRBV5-6 to TRBJ2-7; D remains unclear. Trimming stripped 0 bases from V and 5 bases from J, with 15 bases between. The CDR3 totals 15 residues. CDR1 and CDR2 from the germline V gene are SGHDT and YYEEEE. CDR3 protein: CASSLGSPVVHEQYF. In DNA, the CDR3 is TGTGCCAGCAGCTTGGGGTCCCCGGTCGTACACGAGCAGTACTTC.

The CDR3 DNA follows: TGTGCCTGGAGAGGGACAGTCTATGAAAAACTGTTTTTT. It encodes CAWRGTVYEKLFF. The genes are TRBV30 and TRBJ1-4, with TRBD1 identical over 7 bases. V lost 3 bases and J lost 6; bases outside the gene matches: 4. The V gene's germline CDR1 is GTSNPN and CDR2 SVGIG (reference sequence). This CDR3 contains 13 residues.

The chain joins TRBV28 to TRBJ1-5; D gene ambiguous. The CDR3 length is 12 residues. Germline assignment: CDR1 MDHEN and CDR2 SYDVKM. V lost 1 base and J lost 7, with 5 bases in between. The CDR3 reads CASSLSGQPQHF. CDR3 coding DNA: TGTGCCAGCAGTTTATCAGGACAGCCCCAGCATTTT.

The CDR3 coding sequence is TGTGCCAGCAGTGTACCGACAGGGGGTGGCAATCAGCCCCAGCATTTT. Residues: CASSVPTGGGNQPQHF. The chain couples TRBV6-1 to TRBJ1-5; 9 bases match TRBD1. Germline trimming cut 4 bases from V and 2 bases from J; bases unmatched to any gene: 6. This CDR3 has 16 residues. The germline gives CDR1 MNHNS, CDR2 SASEGT.

The J gene is TRBJ1-2, the V gene TRBV7-2; TRBD1 is a possible D gene (5 bases). The V gene lost 4 bases and the J gene lost 3 bases, with 18 bases spanning the gap. Germline assignment: CDR1 SGHTA and CDR2 FQGNSA. The CDR3 runs 16 residues. Written as DNA, the CDR3 is TGTGCCAGCAGCTCGGGGGGTGTGGCCGTCGACTATGGCTACACCTTC. Protein sequence: CASSSGGVAVDYGYTF. The whole variable domain, filled in from reference TRBV7-2 and TRBJ1-2, reads GAGVSQSPSNKVTEKGKDVELRCDPISGHTALYWYRQSLGQGLEFLIYFQGNSAPDKSGLPSDRFSAERTGGSVSTLTIQRTQQEDSAVYLCASSSGGVAVDYGYTFGSGTRLTVV.

Only a few counts were recorded for this clone. J is TRBJ1-6 and V is TRBV6-1; TRBD1 is a possible D gene (6 bases). Trimming removed 5 bases at V and 7 bases at J, with 12 bases between. CDR1 and CDR2 from the germline V gene are MNHNS and SASEGT. The CDR3 is 14 amino acids. The CDR3 reads CASSWTEENSPLHF. For the CDR3, the DNA is TGTGCCAGCAGTTGGACAGAGGAGAATTCACCCCTCCACTTT.

The chain employs TRBV15 and TRBJ2-2, with 10 bases lining up with TRBD1. The V segment lost 4 bases and the J segment 6 bases; nucleotides outside the gene matches: 11. The CDR3 has 17 amino acids. Germline loops: CDR1 LNHNV, CDR2 YYDKDF (reference sequence). The CDR3 loop is CATSKRGTGEISGELFF. Written as DNA, the CDR3 is TGTGCCACCAGCAAAAGGGGGACAGGGGAAATCTCCGGGGAGCTGTTTTTT.

This clone is a singleton in its sample. V gene TRBV5-4 combines with J gene TRBJ1-1; D is unclear. CDR3 length equals 16 residues. V lost 4 bases to trimming and J lost 5 bases, with 21 bases between them. In germline, CDR1 is SGHNT, CDR2 YYREEE (reference sequence). CDR3 bases: TGTGCCAGCAGCATCGAGTCACAGCTGGTAGAAACTGAAGCTTTCTTT. Translation: CASSIESQLVETEAFF.

J is TRBJ1-2 and V is TRBV28; TRBD1 matches at 9 bases. The germline V gene encodes CDR1 MDHEN and CDR2 SYDVKM. This CDR3 is built from 14 residues. J gave up 4 bases and V 5 bases, and 5 bases lay outside the gene matches. The CDR3 region is CASSPDRGIYGYTF. DNA of the CDR3: TGTGCCAGCAGTCCCGACAGGGGGATCTATGGCTACACCTTC.

This clone was detected once. This chain uses TRBV28 with TRBJ1-6; tentative D call: TRBD1 (6 bases). The CDR3 has 16 amino acids. The V end was cut by 5 bases, the J end by 2 bases, with 13 bases between. CDR1 and CDR2 from the germline V gene are MDHEN and SYDVKM. As DNA, the CDR3 is TGTGCCAGCAGTAAAACAGGGCCGGCCTATAATTCACCCCTCCACTTT. Translating gives CASSKTGPAYNSPLHF.

This clone was seen a handful of times. This chain's CDR3 is CASSGTGEVNEQYF. CDR3 sequence (DNA): TGTGCCAGCAGTGGGACAGGGGAAGTCAACGAGCAGTACTTC. The rearrangement uses TRBV28 and TRBJ2-7; TRBD1 aligns across 10 bases. CDR1 is MDHEN, CDR2 SYDVKM, per germline. V trimming: 5 bases; J trimming: 5 bases; junction bases outside the gene matches: 6. The CDR3 spans 14 residues.

The chain couples TRBV13 to TRBJ1-2; 7 nucleotides align to TRBD1. Germline-derived CDR1 and CDR2 are PRHDT and FYEKMQ (reference sequence). CDR3 length equals 14 residues. Unmatched junction bases numbered 4, after V lost 1 base and J lost 5 bases. CDR3 sequence (DNA): TGTGCCAGCAGCTTAGAGGCGGGACAGTATGGCTACACCTTC. This sequence encodes CASSLEAGQYGYTF.

The CDR3 bases are TGTGCCAGCAGCTTTCAGTCTGCAACTAATGAAAAACTGTTTTTT. Protein: CASSFQSATNEKLFF. V usage is TRBV7-2 and J usage is TRBJ1-4; D not certain. Germline V lookup: CDR1 SGHTA, CDR2 FQGNSA. V lost 3 bases and J lost 0, with 8 bases in between. This CDR3 spans 15 amino acids.

The chain is built from TRBV6-1 and TRBJ2-2; the match to TRBD1 covers 8 bases. The CDR3 runs 16 residues. CDR1 is MNHNS, CDR2 SASEGT, per germline. The V gene end was trimmed by 2 bases and the J gene end by 5 bases; junction bases not matched to a gene: 7. Here the CDR3 DNA reads TGTGCCAGCAGTGAACGGACAGGGAAAACGACCGGGGAGCTGTTTTTT. Protein sequence: CASSERTGKTTGELFF.

This rearrangement joins TRBV9 to TRBJ2-6; 7 bases agree with TRBD1. CDR1 is SGDLS and CDR2 is YYNGEE in the germline V gene. The CDR3 is 16 amino acids. Trimming cost V 4 bases and J 0 bases; bases outside gene matches: 4. CDR3 bases: TGTGCCAGCAGCCCGGGACAGAACTCTGGGGCCAACGTCCTGACTTTC. Protein sequence: CASSPGQNSGANVLTF.

The chain combines TRBV4-1 with TRBJ1-2, with 7 bases aligning to TRBD1. The V gene's germline CDR1 is MGHRA and CDR2 YSYEKL. The length of the CDR3 is 13 residues. V trimming: 6 bases; J trimming: 2 bases; junction bases outside the gene matches: 3. The chain's CDR3 is CASSPDRNYGYTF. The CDR3 nucleotides are TGCGCCAGCAGTCCGGACAGGAACTATGGCTACACCTTC.

The chain carries TRBV10-3 and TRBJ2-7; 8 nucleotides line up with TRBD2. Trimming removed 9 bases from V and 0 bases from J; junction bases left unmatched: 10. The CDR3 consists of 15 residues. CDR1 is ENHRY, CDR2 SYGVKD, per germline. The CDR3 sequence is CAMKPGLESSYEQYF. The CDR3 region has the DNA TGTGCCATGAAACCGGGACTAGAGAGCTCCTACGAGCAGTACTTC.

DNA for the CDR3: TGTGCCAGCAGCTTAGAGGGACTAGCGGGGGCTGAGCAGTTCTTC. This codes for CASSLEGLAGAEQFF. The rearrangement joins TRBV7-6 to TRBJ2-1, with TRBD2 matching over 14 bases. Per germline, CDR1 SGHVS and CDR2 FNYEAQ. The CDR3 runs 15 residues. V dropped 1 base and J dropped 9; count of bases not matched to a gene: 2. The full variable domain, with the rest looked up from reference TRBV7-6 and TRBJ2-1, is GAGVSQSPRYKVTKRGQDVALRCDPISGHVSLYWYRQALGQGPEFLTYFNYEAQQDKSGLPNDRFSAERPEGSISTLTIQRTEQRDSAMYRCASSLEGLAGAEQFFGPGTRLTVL.

This rearrangement joins TRBV15 to TRBJ1-2; possible D gene TRBD1, 5 bases. The CDR3 consists of 13 residues. The V gene lost 5 bases and the J gene lost 5 bases, with 12 bases spanning the gap. Germline CDR1 LNHNV, CDR2 YYDKDF (reference sequence). The DNA of the CDR3 is TGTGCCACCAGCGGGGGGGGAGATTATGGCTACACCTTC. It specifies CATSGGGDYGYTF.

This sequence joins TRBV4-3 and TRBJ2-1; 10 nucleotides match TRBD2. This CDR3 comprises 17 residues. J gave up 7 bases and V 0 bases, and 9 bases lay outside the gene matches. Germline V CDR1 and CDR2: LGHNA, YSLEER. The CDR3 bases are TGCGCCAGCAGCCAAGACGGGGCTAGCGGGAGAACGAATGAGCAGTTCTTC. This translates into CASSQDGASGRTNEQFF.

The chain is built from TRBV18 and TRBJ1-1; tentatively, D is TRBD1 (5 bases). CDR3 length equals 12 residues. V was trimmed by 1 base and J by 6 bases, leaving 6 bases between them. Germline loops: CDR1 KGHSH, CDR2 LQKENI. The CDR3 region has the DNA TGTGCCAGCTCACCACTGACAGCTGAAGCTTTCTTT. This codes for CASSPLTAEAFF. The whole variable domain, filled in from reference TRBV18 and TRBJ1-1, reads NAGVMQNPRHLVRRRGQEARLRCSPMKGHSHVYWYRQLPEEGLKFMVYLQKENIIDESGMPKERFSAEFPKEGPSILRIQQVVRGDSAAYFCASSPLTAEAFFGQGTRLTVV.

This chain links TRBV5-6 with TRBJ1-1; a possible D gene is TRBD1 (5 bases). With 0 bases removed from V and 3 bases from J, the gap between germline ends came to 9 bases. The CDR3 runs 14 residues. Germline assignment: CDR1 SGHDT and CDR2 YYEEEE. The CDR3: CASSLVGDYTEAFF. The DNA for the CDR3 is TGTGCCAGCAGCTTGGTAGGGGATTACACTGAAGCTTTCTTT. Together with reference TRBV5-6 and TRBJ1-1, the CDR3 gives the full variable domain: DAGVTQSPTHLIKTRGQQVTLRCSPKSGHDTVSWYQQALGQGPQFIFQYYEEEERQRGNFPDRFSGHQFPNYSSELNVNALLLGDSALYLCASSLVGDYTEAFFGQGTRLTVV.

The chain has TRBV19 and TRBJ2-3, with 10 positions matching TRBD2. Looked up from germline, CDR1 is LNHDA and CDR2 is SQIVND (reference sequence). This CDR3 region has 15 residues. V shed 5 bases and J 4 bases; nucleotides not matched to a gene: 6. CDR3 loop: CASSSLAGASDTQYF. CDR3 DNA sequence: TGTGCCAGTAGTTCTCTAGCGGGAGCCTCAGATACGCAGTATTTT.

This rearrangement joins TRBV10-2 to TRBJ2-1; TRBD2 matches at 7 bases. The CDR3 contains 10 residues. V was clipped by 8 bases and J by 10 bases; unmatched bases: 2. CDR1 is WSHSY and CDR2 is SAAADI in the germline V gene. CDR3 sequence reads: CASAGEEQFF. CDR3 bases: TGCGCCAGCGCGGGGGAGGAGCAGTTCTTC.